These 14 T cell receptor beta chains share one sample of origin, sequenced in a study of blood T cell repertoires in COVID-19. Produced via immunoSEQ multiplex PCR; TCRdb's table is partial and in-frame only. Of some 150,000 clones listed, roughly 90% are singletons. Sample: peripheral blood. The receptors were sampled from a man aged 55 to 70 with acute or convalescent COVID-19.

The DNA of the CDR3 is TGTGCCTGGAGTGTACGGGGGGTTTGGGGGCGCAGAGACACTGAAGCTTTCTTT. This encodes CAWSVRGVWGRRDTEAFF. V gene TRBV30 combines with J gene TRBJ1-1; a possible D gene is TRBD1 (6 bases). Trimming removed 0 bases from V and 3 bases from J, with 23 bases in between. The germline gives CDR1 GTSNPN, CDR2 SVGIG (reference sequence). The CDR3 loop spans 18 amino acids.

The chain employs TRBV4-1 and TRBJ2-1; 12 bases line up with TRBD2. The CDR3 spans 18 residues. Germline CDR1 and CDR2: MGHRA and YSYEKL. V was clipped by 1 base and J by 5 bases; unmatched bases: 9. The CDR3 loop is CASSQAPLAGGPHNEQFF. CDR3 sequence (DNA): TGCGCCAGCAGCCAAGCTCCCCTAGCGGGGGGGCCCCACAATGAGCAGTTCTTC.

V gene TRBV11-2 combines with J gene TRBJ2-5, with D maybe TRBD2 (6 bases). V dropped 1 base and J dropped 5 bases, with 11 bases sitting between them. Germline assignment: CDR1 SGHAT and CDR2 FQNNGV. The CDR3 is 14 residues long. This chain's CDR3 is CASSLGLAIETQYF. The CDR3 DNA is TGTGCCAGCAGCTTAGGCCTAGCGATCGAGACCCAGTACTTC.

The CDR3 DNA follows: TGTGCCAGCAAAGGAGGGCAGCAGCATGAAAAACTGTTTTTT. Translation: CASKGGQQHEKLFF. This chain links TRBV5-4 with TRBJ1-4; D not resolved. V was shortened by 6 bases and J by 6 bases, with 15 bases between the two germline ends. The CDR3 runs to 14 residues. CDR1 is SGHNT, CDR2 YYREEE, per germline (reference sequence).

The CDR3 region is CASSRRTVGDYGYTF. The CDR3 region has the DNA TGTGCCAGCAGTCGGCGGACAGTCGGAGACTATGGCTACACCTTC. The V call is TRBV27, the J call TRBJ1-2; weak D call: TRBD1 (6 bases). Trimming shortened V by 5 bases and J by 3 bases, and 16 bases separated the two germline ends. Germline CDR1 MNHEY, CDR2 SMNVEV (reference sequence). This CDR3 has 15 amino acids.

Only one count was recorded for this clone. V usage is TRBV30 and J usage is TRBJ1-1, with D unclear. The V end lost 4 bases, the J end lost 0 bases, and 9 bases lay between the germline ends. From germline, CDR1 is GTSNPN and CDR2 SVGIG (reference sequence). This CDR3 region has 13 residues. CDR3 in amino acids: CAWKRNMNTEAFF. In DNA, the CDR3 is TGTGCCTGGAAGCGCAACATGAACACTGAAGCTTTCTTT.

This clone was observed once. J is TRBJ1-2 and V is TRBV6-6, with D perhaps matching TRBD1 (6 bases). V lost 5 bases and J 8 bases, leaving 15 bases between the germline ends. The CDR3 loop spans 13 amino acids. Looked up from germline, CDR1 is MNHNY and CDR2 is SVGAGI (reference sequence). This chain's CDR3 is CASSETDRRGYTF. The CDR3 DNA follows: TGTGCCAGCAGTGAGACTGACAGGAGGGGCTACACCTTC.

This clone was picked up a small number of times. The rearrangement uses TRBV4-1 and TRBJ2-1, with D hard to call. CDR1 is MGHRA, CDR2 YSYEKL, per germline. V lost 3 bases and J lost 5, with 8 bases in between. The CDR3 spans 13 residues. CDR3 in amino acids: CASSQSPNNEQFF. CDR3 DNA sequence: TGCGCCAGCAGCCAGAGCCCCAACAATGAGCAGTTCTTC.

The chain is built from TRBV19 and TRBJ2-7, with a possible D match to TRBD2 (6 bases). Looked up from germline, CDR1 is LNHDA and CDR2 is SQIVND (reference sequence). The CDR3 is made up of 15 amino acids. V dropped 6 bases and J dropped 2 bases, with 17 bases sitting between them. The CDR3 loop reads CASRIGGISAYEQYF. CDR3 bases: TGTGCCAGTAGGATTGGGGGGATTTCGGCCTACGAGCAGTACTTC.

The chain has TRBV27 and TRBJ1-5, with 7 bases fitting TRBD1. CDR1 MNHEY and CDR2 SMNVEV come from the germline V gene (reference sequence). CDR3 length: 14 amino acids. With V trimmed by 7 bases and J by 7 bases, 10 bases remained unmatched. CDR3 nucleotide sequence: TGTGCCAGCAAATCGACAGGGATGGTGCAGCCCCAGCATTTT. Translation gives CASKSTGMVQPQHF.

The chain recombines TRBV5-1 with TRBJ2-1; D might be TRBD1 (5 bases). Germline V gene lookup returns CDR1 SGHRS and CDR2 YFSETQ. V was trimmed by 0 bases and J by 9 bases, leaving 10 bases between them. The CDR3 totals 13 residues. The CDR3, as DNA: TGCGCCAGCAGCTTGGCCAACCAGGGTGAGCAGTTCTTC. Translation gives CASSLANQGEQFF.

The chain is built from TRBV7-5 and TRBJ1-2; the table names TRBD1, a call not compared with the DNA. TRBV7-5 is a pseudogene segment. The CDR3 length is 15 residues. Written as DNA, the CDR3 is TGTGCCAGAAGCCAGCCGGGACAGTCTAACTATGGCTACACCTTC. As protein: CARSQPGQSNYGYTF.

This clone has more than one count but fewer than ten. The rearrangement links TRBV9 to TRBJ1-2; D not certain. V shed 3 bases and J shed 4 bases, with 4 bases lying between them. The CDR3 has 11 residues. Germline-derived CDR1 and CDR2 are SGDLS and YYNGEE. Here the CDR3 reads CASSASYGYTF. CDR3 in DNA: TGTGCCAGCAGCGCCTCCTATGGCTACACCTTC.

J is TRBJ2-7 and V is TRBV7-9; a weak D match, TRBD1 (6 bases). Looked up from germline, CDR1 is SEHNR and CDR2 is FQNEAQ (reference sequence). V lost 5 bases to trimming and J lost 1 base, with 9 bases between them. The CDR3 consists of 13 residues. The CDR3 coding sequence is TGTGCCAGCAGCCACAGGGAATCCTACGAGCAGTACTTC. Translating it yields CASSHRESYEQYF.